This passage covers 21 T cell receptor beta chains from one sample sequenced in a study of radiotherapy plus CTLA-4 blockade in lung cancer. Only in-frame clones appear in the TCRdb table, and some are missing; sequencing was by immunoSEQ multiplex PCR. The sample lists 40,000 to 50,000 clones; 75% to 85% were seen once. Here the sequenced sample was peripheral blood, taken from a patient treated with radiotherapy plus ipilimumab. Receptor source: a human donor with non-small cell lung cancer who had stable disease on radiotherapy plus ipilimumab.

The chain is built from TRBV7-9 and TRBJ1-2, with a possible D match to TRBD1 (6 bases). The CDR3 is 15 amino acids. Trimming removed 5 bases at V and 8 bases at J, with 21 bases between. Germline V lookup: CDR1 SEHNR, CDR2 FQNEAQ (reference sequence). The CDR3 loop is CASSPVGGQWNGYTF. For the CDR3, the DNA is TGTGCCAGCAGCCCAGTGGGGGGGCAATGGAACGGCTACACCTTC.

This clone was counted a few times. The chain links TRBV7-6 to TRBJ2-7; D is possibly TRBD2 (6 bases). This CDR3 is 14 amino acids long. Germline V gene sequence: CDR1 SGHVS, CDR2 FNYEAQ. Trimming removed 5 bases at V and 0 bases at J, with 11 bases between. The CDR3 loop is CASSGGMGSYEQYF. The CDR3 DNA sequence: TGTGCCAGCAGCGGCGGGATGGGCTCCTACGAGCAGTACTTC. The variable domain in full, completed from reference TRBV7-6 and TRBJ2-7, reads GAGVSQSPRYKVTKRGQDVALRCDPISGHVSLYWYRQALGQGPEFLTYFNYEAQQDKSGLPNDRFSAERPEGSISTLTIQRTEQRDSAMYRCASSGGMGSYEQYFGPGTRLTVT.

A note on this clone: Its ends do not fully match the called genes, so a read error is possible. CDR3 in amino acids: CASSSGTGLYRYTF. DNA of the CDR3: TGTGCCAGCAGTTCGGGGACAGGCCTCTATCGCTACACCTTC. The chain couples TRBV27 to TRBJ1-2; 8 bases are shared with TRBD1. In germline, CDR1 is MNHEY, CDR2 SMNVEV (reference sequence). This CDR3 contains 14 residues.

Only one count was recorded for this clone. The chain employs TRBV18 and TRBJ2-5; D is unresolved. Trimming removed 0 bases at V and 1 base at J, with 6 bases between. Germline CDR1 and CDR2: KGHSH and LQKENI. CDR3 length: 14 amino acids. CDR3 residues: CASSPPQIQETQYF. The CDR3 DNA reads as TGTGCCAGCTCACCACCACAGATCCAAGAGACCCAGTACTTC. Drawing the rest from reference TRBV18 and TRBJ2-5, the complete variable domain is NAGVMQNPRHLVRRRGQEARLRCSPMKGHSHVYWYRQLPEEGLKFMVYLQKENIIDESGMPKERFSAEFPKEGPSILRIQQVVRGDSAAYFCASSPPQIQETQYFGPGTRLLVL.

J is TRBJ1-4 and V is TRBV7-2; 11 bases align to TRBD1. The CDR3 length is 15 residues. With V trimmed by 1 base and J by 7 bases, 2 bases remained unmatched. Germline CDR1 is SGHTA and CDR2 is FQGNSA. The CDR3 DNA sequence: TGTGCCAGCAGCTTAGGGGGGACAGGGGGTGAAAAACTGTTTTTT. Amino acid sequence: CASSLGGTGGEKLFF.

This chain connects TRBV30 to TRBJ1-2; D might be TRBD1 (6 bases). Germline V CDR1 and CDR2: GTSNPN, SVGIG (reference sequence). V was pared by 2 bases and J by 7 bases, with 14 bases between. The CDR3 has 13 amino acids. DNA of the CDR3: TGTGCCTGGAGTCCCGCGGACAGACGTGGCTACACCTTC. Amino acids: CAWSPADRRGYTF. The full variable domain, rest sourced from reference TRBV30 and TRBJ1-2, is SQTIHQWPATLVQPVGSPLSLECTVEGTSNPNLYWYRQAAGRGLQLLFYSVGIGQISSEVPQNLSASRPQDRQFILSSKKLLLSDSGFYLCAWSPADRRGYTFGSGTRLTVV.

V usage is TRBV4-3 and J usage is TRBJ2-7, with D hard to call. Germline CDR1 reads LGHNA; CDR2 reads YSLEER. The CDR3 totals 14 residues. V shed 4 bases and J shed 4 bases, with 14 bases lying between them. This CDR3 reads CASSPGLGVYEQYF. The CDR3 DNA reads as TGCGCCAGCAGCCCGGGTCTCGGCGTTTACGAGCAGTACTTC.

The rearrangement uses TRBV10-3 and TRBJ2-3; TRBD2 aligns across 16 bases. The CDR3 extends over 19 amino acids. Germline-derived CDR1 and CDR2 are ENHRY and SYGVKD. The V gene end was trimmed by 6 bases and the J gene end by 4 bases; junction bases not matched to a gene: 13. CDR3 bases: TGTGCCATCAGAGCGGGACTAGCGGGAGGGCCGGTTTATGCAGATACGCAGTATTTT. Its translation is CAIRAGLAGGPVYADTQYF.

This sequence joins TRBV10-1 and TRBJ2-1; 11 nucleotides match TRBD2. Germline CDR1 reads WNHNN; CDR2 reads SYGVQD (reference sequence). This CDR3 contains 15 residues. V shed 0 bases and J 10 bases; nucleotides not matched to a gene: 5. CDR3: CASSESGLAGGEQFF. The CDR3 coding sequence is TGCGCCAGCAGTGAGTCTGGCCTAGCGGGAGGAGAGCAGTTCTTC.

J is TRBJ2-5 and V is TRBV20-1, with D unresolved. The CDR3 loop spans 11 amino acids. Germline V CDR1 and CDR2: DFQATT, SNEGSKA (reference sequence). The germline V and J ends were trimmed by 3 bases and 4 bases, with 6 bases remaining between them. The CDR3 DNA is TGCAGTGCTAGTTATCGAGAGACCCAGTACTTC. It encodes CSASYRETQYF.

The CDR3 region is CASSLEVAANTGELFF. CDR3 nucleotide sequence: TGTGCCAGCAGCTTGGAGGTAGCGGCGAACACCGGGGAGCTGTTTTTT. The V gene is TRBV5-4, the J gene TRBJ2-2, with D possibly TRBD2 on 6 matching bases. Germline values: CDR1 SGHNT, CDR2 YYREEE (reference sequence). The CDR3 covers 16 residues. The germline V and J ends were trimmed by 0 bases and 0 bases, with 9 bases remaining between them.

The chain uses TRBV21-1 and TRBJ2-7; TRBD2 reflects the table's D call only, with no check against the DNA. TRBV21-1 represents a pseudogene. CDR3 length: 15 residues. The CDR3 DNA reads TGTGCCAGCAGCAAACCTAGCGATCACTCCTACGAGCAGTACTTC. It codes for CASSKPSDHSYEQYF.

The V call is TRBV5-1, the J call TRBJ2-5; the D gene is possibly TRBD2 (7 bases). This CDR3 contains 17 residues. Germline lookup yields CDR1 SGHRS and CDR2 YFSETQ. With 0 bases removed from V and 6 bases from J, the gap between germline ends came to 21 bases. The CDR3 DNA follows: TGCGCCAGCAGCTTGGGGCTTTCTGGGAGGGGGTCGAAGACCCAGTACTTC. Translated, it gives CASSLGLSGRGSKTQYF.

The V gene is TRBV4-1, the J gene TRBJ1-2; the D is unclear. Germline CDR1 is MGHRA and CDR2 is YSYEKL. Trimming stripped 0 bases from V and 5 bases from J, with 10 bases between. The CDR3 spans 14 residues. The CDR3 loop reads CASSQELPAYGYTF. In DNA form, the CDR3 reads TGCGCCAGCAGCCAAGAGTTGCCAGCGTATGGCTACACCTTC.

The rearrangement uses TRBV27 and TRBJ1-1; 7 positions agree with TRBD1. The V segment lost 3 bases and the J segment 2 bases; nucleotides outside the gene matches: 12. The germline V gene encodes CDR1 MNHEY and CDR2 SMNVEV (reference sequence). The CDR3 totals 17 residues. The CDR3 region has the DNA TGTGCCAGCAGTTTTTTTAACGGACAGGTCCTAAACACTGAAGCTTTCTTT. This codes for CASSFFNGQVLNTEAFF.

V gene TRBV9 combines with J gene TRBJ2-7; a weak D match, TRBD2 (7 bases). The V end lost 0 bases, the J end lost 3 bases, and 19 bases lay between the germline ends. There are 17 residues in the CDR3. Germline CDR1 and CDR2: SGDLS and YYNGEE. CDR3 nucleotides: TGTGCCAGCAGCGTAGAGGGGGGGCGGGGCGGTCGCTACGAGCAGTACTTC. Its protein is CASSVEGGRGGRYEQYF.

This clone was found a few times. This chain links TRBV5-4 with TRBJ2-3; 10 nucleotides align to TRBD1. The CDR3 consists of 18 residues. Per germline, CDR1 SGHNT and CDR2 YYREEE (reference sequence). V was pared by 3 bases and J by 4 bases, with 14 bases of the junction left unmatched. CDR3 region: CASSSRTGGEFGADTQYF. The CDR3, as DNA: TGTGCCAGCAGCTCGAGGACAGGGGGTGAATTTGGCGCAGATACGCAGTATTTT.

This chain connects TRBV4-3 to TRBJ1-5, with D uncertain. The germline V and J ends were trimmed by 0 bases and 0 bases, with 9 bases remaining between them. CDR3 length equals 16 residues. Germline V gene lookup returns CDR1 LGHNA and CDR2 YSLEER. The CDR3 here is CASSQDFADSNQPQHF. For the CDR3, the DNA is TGCGCCAGCAGCCAAGATTTTGCGGATAGCAATCAGCCCCAGCATTTT.

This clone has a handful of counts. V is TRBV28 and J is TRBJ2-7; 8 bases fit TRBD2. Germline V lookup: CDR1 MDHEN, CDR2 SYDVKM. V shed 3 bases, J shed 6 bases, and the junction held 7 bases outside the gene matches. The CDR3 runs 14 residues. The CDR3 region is CASSFRREVSEQYF. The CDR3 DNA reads TGTGCCAGCAGTTTTAGGCGGGAGGTGTCCGAGCAGTACTTC.

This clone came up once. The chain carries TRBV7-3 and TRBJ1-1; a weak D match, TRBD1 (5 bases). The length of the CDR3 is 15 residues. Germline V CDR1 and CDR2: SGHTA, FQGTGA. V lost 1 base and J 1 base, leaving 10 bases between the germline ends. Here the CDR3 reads CASSLSGHPNTEAFF. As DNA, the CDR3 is TGTGCCAGCAGCTTAAGCGGACACCCGAACACTGAAGCTTTCTTT.

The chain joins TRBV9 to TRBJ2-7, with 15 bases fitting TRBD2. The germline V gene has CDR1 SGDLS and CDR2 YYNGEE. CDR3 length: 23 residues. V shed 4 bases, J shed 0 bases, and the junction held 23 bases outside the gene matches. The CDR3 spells CASSHNRDRGLAGGLGSSYEQYF. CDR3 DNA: TGTGCCAGCAGCCATAACCGGGACAGAGGACTAGCGGGAGGGCTTGGGAGCTCCTACGAGCAGTACTTC.